A single sample is the source of the 15 T cell receptor beta chains below, sequenced in a study of blood T cell repertoires in COVID-19. Measured with immunoSEQ multiplex PCR; TCRdb has only the in-frame clones, and not every one. This table holds about 94,000 clones, under 90% found once. Material: peripheral blood. These receptors originate from a human donor in a cohort sampled during active COVID-19.

J is TRBJ1-1 and V is TRBV3-1 (or the pseudogene TRBV3-2); the D gene is possibly TRBD1 (6 bases). CDR1 LGHDT and CDR2 YNNKEL come from the germline V gene (reference sequence). V was clipped by 4 bases and J by 5 bases, with 11 bases between them. CDR3 size: 13 residues. For the CDR3, the DNA is TGTGCCAGCAGCCTTAGGGGGGGAACTGAAGCTTTCTTT. Protein product: CASSLRGGTEAFF.

This rearrangement joins TRBV28 to TRBJ2-5, with a weak D call TRBD1 (7 bases). The V end was cut by 2 bases, the J end by 6 bases, with 19 bases between. Germline V CDR1 and CDR2: MDHEN, SYDVKM. The CDR3 extends over 16 amino acids. CDR3 DNA sequence: TGTGCCAGCAGTTTAGGGGGGACAGCAGGTGTAAAGACCCAGTACTTC. Encoded protein: CASSLGGTAGVKTQYF. The full variable domain, with the rest looked up from reference TRBV28 and TRBJ2-5, is DVKVTQSSRYLVKRTGEKVFLECVQDMDHENMFWYRQDPGLGLRLIYFSYDVKMKEKGDIPEGYSVSREKKERFSLILESASTNQTSMYLCASSLGGTAGVKTQYFGPGTRLLVL.

The chain links TRBV5-1 to TRBJ2-7, with a weak D call TRBD2 (6 bases). V lost 3 bases and J lost 6, with 16 bases in between. The germline gives CDR1 SGHRS, CDR2 YFSETQ. This CDR3 has 14 residues. The CDR3 bases are TGCGCCAGCAGCTACCTTGGGAGGATTAGCGAGCAGTACTTC. It yields the protein CASSYLGRISEQYF.

The chain joins TRBV14 to TRBJ2-7, with 8 bases fitting TRBD2. The CDR3 contains 16 residues. Germline-derived CDR1 and CDR2 are SGHDN and FVKESK. V lost 5 bases to trimming and J lost 2 bases; unmatched junction nucleotides: 11. The CDR3 DNA reads TGTGCCAGCAGCTTTGTAGCGGGAATGAACCCCTACGAGCAGTACTTC. Protein sequence: CASSFVAGMNPYEQYF. Full variable domain (rest looked up from reference TRBV14 and TRBJ2-7): EAGVTQFPSHSVIEKGQTVTLRCDPISGHDNLYWYRRVMGKEIKFLLHFVKESKQDESGMPNNRFLAERTGGTYSTLKVQPAELEDSGVYFCASSFVAGMNPYEQYFGPGTRLTVT.

V and J are TRBV7-9 and TRBJ2-1; 7 positions agree with TRBD2. The V segment lost 2 bases and the J segment 6 bases; nucleotides outside the gene matches: 10. The CDR3 sequence is 16 residues long. Looked up from germline, CDR1 is SEHNR and CDR2 is FQNEAQ (reference sequence). The CDR3 reads CASSLRTATSANEQFF. DNA for the CDR3: TGTGCCAGCAGCTTACGTACGGCCACTAGCGCCAATGAGCAGTTCTTC. Combining the CDR3 with reference TRBV7-9 and TRBJ2-1 gives the whole variable domain DTGVSQNPRHKITKRGQNVTFRCDPISEHNRLYWYRQTLGQGPEFLTYFQNEAQLEKSRLLSDRFSAERPKGSFSTLEIQRTEQGDSAMYLCASSLRTATSANEQFFGPGTRLTVL.

As regards this clone: Other DNA sequences of this sample code for an identical CDR3. CDR3 residues: CATSDPGQKNIQYF. The CDR3 bases are TGTGCCACCAGTGATCCTGGACAAAAAAACATTCAGTACTTC. The chain combines TRBV24-1 with TRBJ2-4; D is perhaps TRBD1 (5 bases). Germline loops: CDR1 KGHDR, CDR2 SFDVKD. CDR3 size: 14 residues. V was shortened by 3 bases and J by 4 bases, with 9 bases between the two germline ends.

The J gene is TRBJ1-5, the V gene TRBV6-5, with TRBD1 as a possible D gene (5 bases). V lost 0 bases and J 7 bases, leaving 13 bases between the germline ends. Germline V lookup: CDR1 MNHEY, CDR2 SVGAGI. The CDR3 runs 15 residues. DNA for the CDR3: TGTGCCAGCAGTTACTCGAGCCAGGGAAAACAGCCCCAGCATTTT. This encodes CASSYSSQGKQPQHF.

This sequence joins TRBV5-1 and TRBJ2-1; tentatively, D is TRBD2 (5 bases). With 0 bases removed from V and 4 bases from J, the gap between germline ends came to 11 bases. Germline V gene data show CDR1 as SGHRS and CDR2 as YFSETQ. CDR3 length: 15 residues. The CDR3 DNA sequence: TGCGCCAGCAGCTTGGGGGGAGATCTATACAATGAGCAGTTCTTC. Its protein product is CASSLGGDLYNEQFF.

The CDR3 loop reads CASSDGAGGNTIYF. The CDR3 DNA is TGTGCCAGCAGCGATGGGGCGGGGGGAAACACCATATATTTT. This rearrangement joins TRBV9 to TRBJ1-3; tentatively, D is TRBD1 (5 bases). CDR1 and CDR2 (germline): SGDLS, YYNGEE. The CDR3 contains 14 residues. V dropped 3 bases and J dropped 4 bases, with 11 bases sitting between them.

The V call is TRBV9, the J call TRBJ2-5; D call uncertain. Trimming pared 3 bases from V and 7 bases from J, leaving 10 bases between. Germline V gene lookup returns CDR1 SGDLS and CDR2 YYNGEE. The CDR3 runs 12 residues. The CDR3 region is CASSAERGTQYF. In nucleotides, the CDR3 is TGTGCCAGCAGCGCCGAAAGAGGGACCCAGTACTTC. Full variable domain (missing parts from reference TRBV9 and TRBJ2-5): DSGVTQTPKHLITATGQRVTLRCSPRSGDLSVYWYQQSLDQGLQFLIQYYNGEERAKGNILERFSAQQFPDLHSELNLSSLELGDSALYFCASSAERGTQYFGPGTRLLVL.

This sequence joins TRBV10-2 and TRBJ2-7, with 11 bases that match TRBD1. The V gene end was trimmed by 6 bases and the J gene end by 6 bases; junction bases not matched to a gene: 4. Germline CDR1 WSHSY, CDR2 SAAADI. CDR3 length: 13 amino acids. CDR3 sequence (DNA): TGCGCCAGCAGCTCGGACAGGGGGCTCGAGCAGTACTTC. This encodes CASSSDRGLEQYF.

The chain is built from TRBV28 and TRBJ1-1, with D perhaps matching TRBD1 (6 bases). The CDR3 consists of 12 residues. V was cut by 2 bases and J by 8 bases, with 9 bases left in between. The germline gives CDR1 MDHEN, CDR2 SYDVKM. The CDR3 region is CASSLGQWEAFF. CDR3 DNA: TGTGCCAGCAGTTTAGGACAGTGGGAAGCTTTCTTT. The full variable domain, rest sourced from reference TRBV28 and TRBJ1-1, is DVKVTQSSRYLVKRTGEKVFLECVQDMDHENMFWYRQDPGLGLRLIYFSYDVKMKEKGDIPEGYSVSREKKERFSLILESASTNQTSMYLCASSLGQWEAFFGQGTRLTVV.

This clone was detected a few times. This rearrangement joins TRBV7-9 to TRBJ2-7, with 8 bases fitting TRBD1. Germline assignment: CDR1 SEHNR and CDR2 FQNEAQ (reference sequence). The V and J ends lost 4 bases and 2 bases, in that order; junction bases with no gene match: 13. The CDR3 extends over 17 amino acids. The CDR3 protein is CASSYQRIQGGPYEQYF. The CDR3 nucleotides read TGTGCCAGCAGCTACCAACGAATACAGGGGGGACCCTACGAGCAGTACTTC.

V is TRBV18 and J is TRBJ2-5; tentatively, D is TRBD2 (6 bases). The CDR3 contains 15 residues. Trimming shortened V by 6 bases and J by 4 bases, and 18 bases separated the two germline ends. CDR1 and CDR2 (germline): KGHSH, LQKENI. CDR3 nucleotides: TGTGCCAGCTCTACCGGACCGGGACTCCTAGAGACCCAGTACTTC. This translates into CASSTGPGLLETQYF.

Here the CDR3 reads CASSTGGGREQYF. CDR3 nucleotide sequence: TGTGCCAGCAGTACCGGGGGAGGACGCGAGCAGTACTTC. The chain employs TRBV6-6 and TRBJ2-7; a weak D match, TRBD2 (6 bases). This CDR3 region has 13 residues. Germline loops: CDR1 MNHNY, CDR2 SVGAGI (reference sequence). V shed 5 bases and J shed 6 bases, with 14 bases lying between them.